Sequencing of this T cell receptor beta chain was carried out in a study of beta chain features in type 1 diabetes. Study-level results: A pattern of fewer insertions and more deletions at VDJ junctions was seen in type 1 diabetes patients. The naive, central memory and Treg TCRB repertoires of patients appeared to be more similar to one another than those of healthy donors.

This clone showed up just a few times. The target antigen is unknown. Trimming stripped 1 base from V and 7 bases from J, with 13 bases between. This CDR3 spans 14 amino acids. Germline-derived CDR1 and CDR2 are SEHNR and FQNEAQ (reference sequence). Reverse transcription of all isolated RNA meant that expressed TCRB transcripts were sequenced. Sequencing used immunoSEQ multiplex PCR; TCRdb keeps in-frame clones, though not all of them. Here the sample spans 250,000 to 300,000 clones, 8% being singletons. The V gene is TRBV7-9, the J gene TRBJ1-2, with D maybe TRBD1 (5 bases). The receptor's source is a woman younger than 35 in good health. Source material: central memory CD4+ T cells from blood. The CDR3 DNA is TGTGCCAGCAGCTTAGATGCAGGGTCAGTTGGCTACACCTTC. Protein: CASSLDAGSVGYTF.